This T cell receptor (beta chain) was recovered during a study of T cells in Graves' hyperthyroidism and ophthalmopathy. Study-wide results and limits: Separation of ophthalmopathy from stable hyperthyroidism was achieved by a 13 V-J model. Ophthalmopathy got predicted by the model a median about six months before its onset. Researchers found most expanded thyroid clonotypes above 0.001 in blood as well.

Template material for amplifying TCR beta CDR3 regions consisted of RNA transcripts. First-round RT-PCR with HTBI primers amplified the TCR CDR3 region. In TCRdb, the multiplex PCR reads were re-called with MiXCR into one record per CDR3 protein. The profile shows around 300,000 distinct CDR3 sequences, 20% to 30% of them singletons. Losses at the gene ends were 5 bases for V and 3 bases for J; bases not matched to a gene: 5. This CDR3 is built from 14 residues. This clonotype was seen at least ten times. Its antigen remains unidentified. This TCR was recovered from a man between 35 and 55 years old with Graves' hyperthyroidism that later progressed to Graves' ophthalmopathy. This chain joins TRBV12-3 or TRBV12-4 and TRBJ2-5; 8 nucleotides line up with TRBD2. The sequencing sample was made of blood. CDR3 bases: TGTGCCAGCAGTGTTAGCGGGATTAAAGAGACCCAGTACTTC. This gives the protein CASSVSGIKETQYF.